These 27 T cell receptor beta chains were sequenced from one sample in a study of blood T cell repertoires in COVID-19. The data were produced by immunoSEQ multiplex PCR, yet TCRdb's version contains in-frame clones alone and is incomplete. The sample includes about 57,000 clones, around 80% of them seen just once. The sequencing sample was made of peripheral blood. Receptor source: an older woman with acute or convalescent COVID-19.

V and J are TRBV3-1 (or the pseudogene TRBV3-2) and TRBJ2-3; 8 bases are a match to TRBD2. This CDR3 is built from 15 residues. Germline CDR1 LGHDT, CDR2 YNNKEL (reference sequence). Trimming at V came to 5 bases and at J to 6 bases, leaving 10 bases not matched to a gene. This CDR3 is CASSSDGLAGDTQYF. In DNA form, the CDR3 reads TGTGCCAGCAGCAGCGACGGGCTAGCGGGCGATACGCAGTATTTT.

This chain links TRBV10-3 with TRBJ1-2, with 7 bases matching TRBD1. CDR3 length: 15 amino acids. Per germline, CDR1 ENHRY and CDR2 SYGVKD. The V gene end was trimmed by 6 bases and the J gene end by 2 bases; junction bases not matched to a gene: 9. In DNA form, the CDR3 reads TGTGCCATCAGCGCGGACAGGTTAAGGAACTATGGCTACACCTTC. Encoded protein: CAISADRLRNYGYTF.

The chain couples TRBV5-1 to TRBJ2-5; the match to TRBD1 covers 7 bases. Trimming cost V 0 bases and J 5 bases; bases outside gene matches: 10. In germline, CDR1 is SGHRS, CDR2 YFSETQ. CDR3 size: 16 residues. CDR3 sequence reads: CASSLAIQGRGETQYF. CDR3 bases: TGCGCCAGCAGCTTGGCCATACAGGGGCGAGGGGAGACCCAGTACTTC.

This clone was counted only a few times. The chain uses TRBV29-1 and TRBJ2-4; D possibly corresponds to TRBD2 (7 bases). The CDR3 is 14 residues long. V was cut by 7 bases and J by 8 bases, with 21 bases left in between. CDR1 and CDR2 from the germline V gene are SQVTM and ANQGSEA. CDR3 nucleotide sequence: TGCAGCGGGGCAAGGGGGGGGAGGTACGACATTCAGTACTTC. This gives the protein CSGARGGRYDIQYF.

The chain carries TRBV21-1 and TRBJ2-1; the table's D gene call, TRBD2, was not cross checked with the DNA. TRBV21-1 is described as a pseudogene. The CDR3 runs 13 residues. In nucleotides, the CDR3 is TGTGCGTCGGGGACTAGCGGGGGGGGTGAGCAGTTCTTC. It specifies CASGTSGGGEQFF.

The V gene is TRBV5-4, the J gene TRBJ1-6, with D possibly being TRBD1 (5 bases). The CDR3 spans 16 residues. Germline loops: CDR1 SGHNT, CDR2 YYREEE (reference sequence). The V and J ends lost 7 bases and 9 bases respectively, with 23 bases between them. Written as DNA, the CDR3 is TGTGCCAGCCACGGGACTGATCTACTCGGGGGTTCACCCCTCCACTTT. Translation gives CASHGTDLLGGSPLHF.

The J gene is TRBJ2-7, the V gene TRBV11-2; D uncertain. Germline-derived CDR1 and CDR2 are SGHAT and FQNNGV. Trimming cost V 0 bases and J 3 bases, with 6 bases left between them. The CDR3 extends over 13 amino acids. CDR3 in amino acids: CASSLDFRYEQYF. CDR3 coding DNA: TGTGCCAGCAGCTTAGATTTTCGCTACGAGCAGTACTTC.

The chain combines TRBV19 with TRBJ1-5; 8 bases are a match to TRBD1. Per germline, CDR1 LNHDA and CDR2 SQIVND (reference sequence). V was clipped by 6 bases and J by 4 bases; unmatched bases: 14. CDR3 length: 17 residues. The CDR3 sequence is CASSPPAGGGRNQPQHF. The CDR3 DNA follows: TGTGCCAGTAGCCCTCCCGCAGGGGGCGGCCGGAATCAGCCCCAGCATTTT.

J is TRBJ2-5 and V is TRBV24-1; TRBD1 might be the D (6 bases). The V gene's germline CDR1 is KGHDR and CDR2 SFDVKD. V dropped 12 bases and J dropped 5 bases, with 12 bases sitting between them. The CDR3 covers 11 residues. The CDR3 region is CAAEGVETQYF. CDR3 DNA: TGTGCCGCTGAGGGGGTGGAGACCCAGTACTTC.

The chain employs TRBV18 and TRBJ1-1; TRBD1 matches 12 bases. After removal of 7 bases from V and 4 bases from J, the junction contained 19 bases not matched to a gene. The CDR3 is 19 amino acids. Germline V gene data show CDR1 as KGHSH and CDR2 as LQKENI. CDR3 nucleotides: TGTGCCAGCTTGAATAGGAACCCGGGACAGGGGGCGAAAGGCACTGAAGCTTTCTTT. Translated, it gives CASLNRNPGQGAKGTEAFF.

This chain connects TRBV18 to TRBJ2-7; D is ambiguous. With 0 bases removed from V and 2 bases from J, the gap between germline ends came to 8 bases. Per the germline V gene, CDR1 is KGHSH and CDR2 is LQKENI. This CDR3 is 14 amino acids long. CDR3 in amino acids: CASSPPYYTYEQYF. The CDR3 DNA reads TGTGCCAGCTCACCACCTTATTACACCTACGAGCAGTACTTC.

V and J are TRBV4-3 and TRBJ2-1, with D possibly TRBD1 on 5 matching bases. The CDR3 is 15 amino acids. Germline CDR1 and CDR2: LGHNA and YSLEER. Between the trimmed V and J ends, which lost 0 bases and 2 bases, there was a span of 8 bases. Here the CDR3 DNA reads TGCGCCAGCAGCCAAGACAGGGAAACCTACAATGAGCAGTTCTTC. Protein: CASSQDRETYNEQFF.

The chain recombines TRBV19 with TRBJ1-2; TRBD1 matches 12 bases. Germline CDR1 reads LNHDA; CDR2 reads SQIVND (reference sequence). The V and J ends lost 6 bases and 8 bases, in that order; junction bases with no gene match: 10. The CDR3 loop spans 15 amino acids. As DNA, the CDR3 is TGTGCCAGTAGCTTGGGACAGGGGGCCAGAAAAGGCTACACCTTC. This translates into CASSLGQGARKGYTF.

This clone was seen once. The chain joins TRBV29-1 to TRBJ2-5; tentative D call: TRBD1 (5 bases). V lost 5 bases and J lost 5, with 12 bases in between. The CDR3 is 12 residues long. In germline, CDR1 is SQVTM, CDR2 ANQGSEA. CDR3 in amino acids: CSVRLGPETQYF. In DNA form, the CDR3 reads TGCAGCGTTAGGCTGGGGCCGGAGACCCAGTACTTC.

The chain couples TRBV10-3 to TRBJ2-3; TRBD2 matches 7 bases. Per the germline V gene, CDR1 is ENHRY and CDR2 is SYGVKD. CDR3 size: 19 residues. V shed 2 bases and J 6 bases; nucleotides not matched to a gene: 20. The CDR3 loop is CAISETRTGTQTSRDTQYF. The CDR3 region has the DNA TGTGCCATCAGTGAGACACGAACCGGGACTCAGACTAGCAGGGATACGCAGTATTTT.

The chain combines TRBV14 with TRBJ2-3; D is unclear. The CDR3 spans 15 residues. V lost 2 bases and J 5 bases, leaving 14 bases between the germline ends. Germline V CDR1 and CDR2: SGHDN, FVKESK. The CDR3: CASSQQVLRGDTQYF. In DNA form, the CDR3 reads TGTGCCAGCAGCCAACAAGTCCTCCGAGGAGATACGCAGTATTTT.

The CDR3 bases are TGTGCCAGCAGCTTATTGCAGGGGGCTGGCTATGGCTACACCTTC. Its protein is CASSLLQGAGYGYTF. This sequence joins TRBV7-2 and TRBJ1-2; 8 bases map to TRBD1. The CDR3 contains 15 residues. Germline CDR1 reads SGHTA; CDR2 reads FQGNSA. V lost 2 bases, J lost 4 bases, and 6 bases stayed unmatched. Together with reference TRBV7-2 and TRBJ1-2, the CDR3 gives the full variable domain: GAGVSQSPSNKVTEKGKDVELRCDPISGHTALYWYRQSLGQGLEFLIYFQGNSAPDKSGLPSDRFSAERTGGSVSTLTIQRTQQEDSAVYLCASSLLQGAGYGYTFGSGTRLTVV.

The chain has TRBV27 and TRBJ2-1, with D maybe TRBD1 (6 bases). Germline-derived CDR1 and CDR2 are MNHEY and SMNVEV (reference sequence). The V gene lost 0 bases and the J gene lost 15 bases, with 15 bases spanning the gap. This CDR3 is built from 13 residues. The CDR3 spells CASSLSQGSSMFF. As DNA, the CDR3 is TGTGCCAGCAGTTTATCTCAGGGGAGTTCTATGTTCTTC.

This clone was recorded once. The chain uses TRBV4-2 and TRBJ2-3, with TRBD2 as a possible D gene (6 bases). The CDR3 is 13 residues long. Germline CDR1 reads LGHNA; CDR2 reads YNFKEQ. The V end was cut by 0 bases, the J end by 10 bases, with 11 bases between. The CDR3 sequence is CASSQEEKRAQYF. For the CDR3, the DNA is TGTGCCAGCAGCCAAGAGGAGAAGCGGGCGCAGTATTTT.

V usage is TRBV5-6 and J usage is TRBJ1-2; D might be TRBD1 (5 bases). Germline V gene lookup returns CDR1 SGHDT and CDR2 YYEEEE. Trimming cost V 3 bases and J 3 bases, with 21 bases left between them. The CDR3 length is 17 residues. CDR3 DNA: TGTGCCAGCAGCTCTGAGAGGCTGAGGCGCAGGGACTATGGCTACACCTTC. It specifies CASSSERLRRRDYGYTF.

The gene calls are TRBV6-5 and TRBJ2-7; 9 bases agree with TRBD2. After removal of 0 bases from V and 4 bases from J, the junction contained 4 bases not matched to a gene. Germline V gene sequence: CDR1 MNHEY, CDR2 SVGAGI. CDR3 length equals 15 residues. CDR3 loop: CASSYSGLAGYEQYF. The DNA for the CDR3 is TGTGCCAGCAGTTACTCGGGCCTAGCGGGGTACGAGCAGTACTTC.

The chain is built from TRBV4-1 and TRBJ1-1; D gene uncertain. CDR1 is MGHRA, CDR2 YSYEKL, per germline. The CDR3 consists of 14 residues. Trimming shortened V by 5 bases and J by 4 bases, and 14 bases separated the two germline ends. The CDR3 sequence is CASSRRPESTEAFF. The CDR3, as DNA: TGCGCCAGCAGCAGAAGGCCGGAGAGCACTGAAGCTTTCTTT.

This clone came up a few times. The CDR3 here is CASSSLGGGGSTDTQYF. CDR3 bases: TGTGCCAGCAGCTCCCTTGGGGGCGGGGGTAGCACAGATACGCAGTATTTT. The chain is built from TRBV7-8 and TRBJ2-3, with a tentative D call TRBD2 (7 bases). CDR3 length: 17 residues. Germline V gene lookup returns CDR1 SGHVS and CDR2 FQNEAQ. Trimming pared 4 bases from V and 0 bases from J, leaving 17 bases between.

This chain links TRBV9 with TRBJ2-5; perhaps TRBD1 as D (5 bases). CDR1 is SGDLS, CDR2 YYNGEE, per germline. The CDR3 has 13 amino acids. V was pared by 4 bases and J by 5 bases, with 12 bases between. CDR3 DNA: TGTGCCAGCAGCTCGGACCCAGGGGAGACCCAGTACTTC. This translates into CASSSDPGETQYF.

The chain uses TRBV11-2 and TRBJ2-7, with 10 bases lining up with TRBD2. The CDR3 sequence is 14 residues long. Trimming took 4 bases from V and 6 from J; bases not matched to a gene: 6. Germline loops: CDR1 SGHAT, CDR2 FQNNGV. CDR3 residues: CASSSLAGGGEQYF. DNA of the CDR3: TGTGCCAGCAGCTCTTTAGCGGGGGGAGGCGAGCAGTACTTC.

The chain joins TRBV19 to TRBJ2-3; tentative D call: TRBD1 (6 bases). V was trimmed by 3 bases and J by 1 base, leaving 17 bases between them. The germline gives CDR1 LNHDA, CDR2 SQIVND (reference sequence). The CDR3 covers 17 residues. CDR3 DNA: TGTGCCAGTAGTATCGGACCAACAGGGTTCGGCACAGATACGCAGTATTTT. Protein product: CASSIGPTGFGTDTQYF.

The J gene is TRBJ2-3, the V gene TRBV5-1; unclear D gene. V lost 4 bases to trimming and J lost 6 bases, with 12 bases between them. Germline V gene data show CDR1 as SGHRS and CDR2 as YFSETQ. CDR3 length equals 13 residues. As DNA, the CDR3 is TGCGCCAGCAGCGAGGTGGTTTCGGATACGCAGTATTTT. Residues: CASSEVVSDTQYF.